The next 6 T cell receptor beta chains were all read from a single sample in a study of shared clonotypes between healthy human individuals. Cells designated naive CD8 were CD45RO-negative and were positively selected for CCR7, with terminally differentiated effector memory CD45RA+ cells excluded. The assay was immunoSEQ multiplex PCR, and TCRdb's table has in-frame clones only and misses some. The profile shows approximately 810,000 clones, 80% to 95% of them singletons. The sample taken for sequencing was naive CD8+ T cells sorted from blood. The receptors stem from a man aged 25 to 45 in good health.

This chain's CDR3 is CASSASGNVETQYF. The CDR3 DNA sequence: TGTGCCAGCAGCGCATCGGGCAATGTAGAGACCCAGTACTTC. V and J are TRBV5-4 and TRBJ2-5; D gene uncertain. Germline V gives CDR1 SGHNT, CDR2 YYREEE (reference sequence). The V end was cut by 4 bases, the J end by 4 bases, with 14 bases between. This CDR3 comprises 14 residues. Variable domain in full (rest from reference TRBV5-4 and TRBJ2-5): ETGVTQSPTHLIKTRGQQVTLRCSSQSGHNTVSWYQQALGQGPQFIFQYYREEENGRGNFPPRFSGLQFPNYSSELNVNALELDDSALYLCASSASGNVETQYFGPGTRLLVL.

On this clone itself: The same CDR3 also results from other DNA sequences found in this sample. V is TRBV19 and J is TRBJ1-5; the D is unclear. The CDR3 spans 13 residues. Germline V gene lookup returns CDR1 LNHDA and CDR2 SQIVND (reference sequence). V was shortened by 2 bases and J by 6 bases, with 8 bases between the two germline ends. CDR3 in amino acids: CASSIILGQPQHF. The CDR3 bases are TGTGCCAGTAGTATAATCCTCGGTCAGCCCCAGCATTTT.

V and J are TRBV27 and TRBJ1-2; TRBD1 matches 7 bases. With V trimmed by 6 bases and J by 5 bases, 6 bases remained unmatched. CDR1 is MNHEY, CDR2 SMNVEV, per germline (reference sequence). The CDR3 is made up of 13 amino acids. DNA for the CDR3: TGTGCCAGCAGCCCAGGACAGGCTTATGGCTACACCTTC. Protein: CASSPGQAYGYTF.

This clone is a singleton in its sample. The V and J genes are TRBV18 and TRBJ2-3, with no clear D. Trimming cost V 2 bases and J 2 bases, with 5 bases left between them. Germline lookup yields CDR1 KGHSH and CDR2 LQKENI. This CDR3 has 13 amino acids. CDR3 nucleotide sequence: TGTGCCAGCTCACCAGGTTTCACAGATACGCAGTATTTT. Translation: CASSPGFTDTQYF.

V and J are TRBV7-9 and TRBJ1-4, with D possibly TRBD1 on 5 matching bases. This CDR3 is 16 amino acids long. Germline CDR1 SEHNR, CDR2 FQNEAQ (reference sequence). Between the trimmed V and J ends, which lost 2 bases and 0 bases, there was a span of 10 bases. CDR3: CASSLPWTTTNEKLFF. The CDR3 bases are TGTGCCAGCAGCTTACCATGGACAACAACTAATGAAAAACTGTTTTTT.

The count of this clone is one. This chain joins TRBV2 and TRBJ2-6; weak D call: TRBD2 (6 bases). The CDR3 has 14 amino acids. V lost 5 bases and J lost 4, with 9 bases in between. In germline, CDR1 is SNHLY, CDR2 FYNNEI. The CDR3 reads CASSRDFGANVLTF. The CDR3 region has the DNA TGTGCCAGCAGTAGGGACTTCGGGGCCAACGTCCTGACTTTC.